The 30 T cell receptor beta chains below were found in one sample sequenced in a study of beta chain features in type 1 diabetes. The authors reverse transcribed all of the isolated RNA, so sequencing captured expressed TCRB transcripts. Sequencing used immunoSEQ multiplex PCR; TCRdb keeps in-frame clones, though not all of them. The table records fewer than 150,000 clones, about 7% of them present only once. What was sequenced was central memory CD4+ T cells from blood. Receptors were obtained from a woman aged 30 to 39 in good health.

In this sample, this clone turned up a few times. The rearrangement joins TRBV30 to TRBJ2-4; D may be TRBD2 (6 bases). The germline V and J ends were trimmed by 2 bases and 3 bases, with 17 bases remaining between them. The CDR3 covers 16 residues. The germline V gene encodes CDR1 GTSNPN and CDR2 SVGIG (reference sequence). CDR3 in amino acids: CAWSTFGGTYKNIQYF. Written as DNA, the CDR3 is TGTGCCTGGAGTACCTTTGGAGGGACCTACAAAAACATTCAGTACTTC.

This sequence joins TRBV19 and TRBJ2-4; tentatively, D is TRBD1 (5 bases). V lost 5 bases and J lost 6, with 17 bases in between. Looked up from germline, CDR1 is LNHDA and CDR2 is SQIVND (reference sequence). The CDR3 contains 15 residues. The CDR3 coding sequence is TGTGCCAGTAGTGTCAGGGATATTCTACCAAACATTCAGTACTTC. It codes for CASSVRDILPNIQYF.

This clone showed up just a few times. V gene TRBV28 combines with J gene TRBJ2-7; 7 positions match TRBD1. J gave up 5 bases and V 6 bases, and 4 bases lay outside the gene matches. The germline V gene has CDR1 MDHEN and CDR2 SYDVKM. CDR3 size: 12 residues. DNA for the CDR3: TGTGCCAGCAGACAGGGGCGGGACGAGCAGTACTTC. Translating it yields CASRQGRDEQYF.

The chain carries TRBV5-5 and TRBJ2-3; the D is unclear. V lost 6 bases to trimming and J lost 4 bases, with 12 bases between them. CDR1 is SGHKS and CDR2 is YYEKEE in the germline V gene (reference sequence). This CDR3 is 13 amino acids long. The CDR3 DNA reads TGTGCCAGCAAACTGGTCGGGTCAGATACGCAGTATTTT. Translated: CASKLVGSDTQYF.

The J gene is TRBJ1-1, the V gene TRBV5-8, with TRBD1 identical over 12 bases. Per the germline V gene, CDR1 is SGHTS and CDR2 is YDEGEE. V lost 4 bases and J lost 2; bases outside the gene matches: 6. The CDR3 covers 16 residues. The CDR3, as DNA: TGTGCCAGCAGCCAAGATGGGACAGGGGGCAACACTGAAGCTTTCTTT. This sequence encodes CASSQDGTGGNTEAFF.

This clone turned up a few times. The chain is built from TRBV2 and TRBJ1-2; a weak D match, TRBD1 (6 bases). There are 13 residues in the CDR3. Trimming removed 2 bases from V and 5 bases from J, with 9 bases in between. CDR1 SNHLY and CDR2 FYNNEI come from the germline V gene. The CDR3 DNA is TGTGCCAGCAGTGAAAAACAGGGATATGGCTACACCTTC. The encoded protein is CASSEKQGYGYTF.

V is TRBV6-6 and J is TRBJ2-7; 8 nucleotides agree with TRBD2. J lost 4 bases, V lost 6 bases, and 8 bases had no gene match. Per germline, CDR1 MNHNY and CDR2 SVGAGI (reference sequence). This CDR3 comprises 14 residues. Here the CDR3 reads CASRKTSARYEQYF. Written as DNA, the CDR3 is TGTGCCAGCAGAAAGACTAGCGCGCGGTACGAGCAGTACTTC.

This clone was observed a few times. The rearrangement joins TRBV19 to TRBJ1-5; tentative D call: TRBD1 (5 bases). Germline CDR1 reads LNHDA; CDR2 reads SQIVND (reference sequence). Trimming removed 5 bases at V and 5 bases at J, with 16 bases between. This CDR3 is built from 15 residues. The CDR3 DNA reads as TGTGCCAGTAGTGTACATAGCGGGGCGGATCAGCCCCAGCATTTT. Protein sequence: CASSVHSGADQPQHF.

The genes are TRBV7-2 and TRBJ2-5; weak D call: TRBD2 (5 bases). Trimming pared 2 bases from V and 5 bases from J, leaving 12 bases between. The germline V gene has CDR1 SGHTA and CDR2 FQGNSA. CDR3 size: 14 residues. This CDR3 reads CASSLQYGGETQYF. The DNA of the CDR3 is TGTGCCAGCAGCTTACAATACGGCGGGGAGACCCAGTACTTC.

The chain employs TRBV4-1 and TRBJ1-2, with D possibly matching TRBD1 (6 bases). Germline V gives CDR1 MGHRA, CDR2 YSYEKL. This CDR3 has 14 residues. The V and J ends lost 1 base and 4 bases respectively, with 10 bases between them. The CDR3 reads CASSQGTGSYGYTF. As DNA, the CDR3 is TGCGCCAGCAGCCAAGGAACAGGGAGCTATGGCTACACCTTC.

The table lists this clone with a few counts. The rearrangement links TRBV19 to TRBJ2-2; D perhaps matches TRBD2 (5 bases). CDR1 is LNHDA and CDR2 is SQIVND in the germline V gene (reference sequence). CDR3 size: 15 residues. V lost 6 bases, J lost 7 bases, and 18 bases lay in between. Written as DNA, the CDR3 is TGTGCCAGTAGATCGAACGGGAACCCCAACGGGGAGCTGTTTTTT. It specifies CASRSNGNPNGELFF.

The chain has TRBV7-2 and TRBJ2-6, with 9 bases lining up with TRBD1. The CDR3 length is 17 residues. Germline loops: CDR1 SGHTA, CDR2 FQGNSA. The V gene end was trimmed by 5 bases and the J gene end by 1 base; junction bases not matched to a gene: 6. In DNA form, the CDR3 reads TGTGCCAGCAGCCCAGGGACAGGGATATCTGGGGCCAACGTCCTGACTTTC. The encoded protein is CASSPGTGISGANVLTF.

The table lists this clone with many counts. The gene calls are TRBV4-3 and TRBJ2-5; 8 bases align to TRBD2. Germline CDR1 LGHNA, CDR2 YSLEER. With 0 bases clipped from V and 5 bases from J, the junction kept 5 bases outside the gene matches. The CDR3 has 15 residues. The CDR3 loop is CASSQDFRGGETQYF. The DNA of the CDR3 is TGCGCCAGCAGCCAAGATTTTCGGGGGGGGGAGACCCAGTACTTC.

The chain carries TRBV27 and TRBJ1-4, with a tentative D call TRBD1 (5 bases). The CDR3 is 16 residues long. Trimming took off 0 bases at V and 9 bases at J, with 17 bases between the two ends. Germline lookup yields CDR1 MNHEY and CDR2 SMNVEV (reference sequence). The CDR3 nucleotides read TGTGCCAGCAGTTTATCCAACCGTCGGCAGGGTCAAAAACTGTTTTTT. This codes for CASSLSNRRQGQKLFF. Full variable domain (remainder filled in from reference TRBV27 and TRBJ1-4): EAQVTQNPRYLITVTGKKLTVTCSQNMNHEYMSWYRQDPGLGLRQIYYSMNVEVTDKGDVPEGYKVSRKEKRNFPLILESPSPNQTSLYFCASSLSNRRQGQKLFFGSGTQLSVL.

This clone was seen a handful of times. The chain links TRBV29-1 to TRBJ1-5; 7 bases are shared with TRBD1. Germline lookup yields CDR1 SQVTM and CDR2 ANQGSEA. The ends lost 6 bases at V and 0 bases at J; junction bases unmatched: 5. CDR3 length: 14 residues. CDR3 sequence reads: CSVAQGGSNQPQHF. The CDR3 coding sequence is TGCAGCGTCGCGCAGGGGGGTAGCAATCAGCCCCAGCATTTT.

V usage is TRBV7-2 and J usage is TRBJ2-7, with 9 bases identical to TRBD2. The V gene's germline CDR1 is SGHTA and CDR2 FQGNSA. CDR3 size: 15 residues. V gave up 4 bases and J gave up 5 bases; unmatched junction bases: 9. The CDR3 loop is CASSSVAGVVHEQYF. CDR3 bases: TGTGCCAGCAGCTCAGTAGCGGGAGTTGTCCACGAGCAGTACTTC.

The genes are TRBV5-6 and TRBJ1-5; possibly TRBD1 for D (5 bases). V was clipped by 0 bases and J by 0 bases, with 10 bases between them. The CDR3 extends over 16 amino acids. Looked up from germline, CDR1 is SGHDT and CDR2 is YYEEEE. The DNA of the CDR3 is TGTGCCAGCAGCTTGGCCGGGGGTAATAGCAATCAGCCCCAGCATTTT. This gives the protein CASSLAGGNSNQPQHF.

The V and J genes are TRBV2 and TRBJ2-1, with D maybe TRBD2 (6 bases). V lost 1 base and J 8 bases, leaving 21 bases between the germline ends. This CDR3 spans 17 amino acids. Germline V CDR1 and CDR2: SNHLY, FYNNEI. CDR3 residues: CASSEGRREWFPHEQFF. The CDR3 bases are TGTGCCAGCAGTGAAGGACGGAGGGAGTGGTTCCCCCATGAGCAGTTCTTC.

In this sample, this clone turned up a few times. The chain recombines TRBV13 with TRBJ2-1; 9 bases agree with TRBD2. Trimming at V came to 4 bases and at J to 6 bases, leaving 10 bases not matched to a gene. The CDR3 covers 16 residues. CDR1 and CDR2 (germline): PRHDT, FYEKMQ (reference sequence). The CDR3 region has the DNA TGTGCCAGCAGCTACGGCGGGAGGGCGGCGGGCAATGAGCAGTTCTTC. Translating gives CASSYGGRAAGNEQFF.

In this sample, this clone turned up a few times. The J gene is TRBJ2-2, the V gene TRBV7-2; TRBD2 agrees at 12 bases. The CDR3 length is 16 residues. Germline values: CDR1 SGHTA, CDR2 FQGNSA. J gave up 0 bases and V 6 bases, and 2 bases lay outside the gene matches. The CDR3 reads CASRSSGRANTGELFF. In nucleotides, the CDR3 is TGTGCCAGCAGGTCTAGCGGGAGGGCGAACACCGGGGAGCTGTTTTTT.

This clone was seen only a few times. The CDR3 region has the DNA TGTGCCAGCCGAATTCCGGGACAGGGGGTCGGAAAGACCCAGTACTTC. This sequence encodes CASRIPGQGVGKTQYF. This sequence joins TRBV2 and TRBJ2-5, with 11 bases matching TRBD1. In germline, CDR1 is SNHLY, CDR2 FYNNEI. V gave up 8 bases and J gave up 6 bases; unmatched junction bases: 14. The CDR3 is 16 amino acids.

The V and J genes are TRBV11-2 and TRBJ2-3; 7 bases match TRBD2. The CDR3 has 16 amino acids. Per germline, CDR1 SGHAT and CDR2 FQNNGV. V trimming: 0 bases; J trimming: 4 bases; junction bases outside the gene matches: 7. CDR3 sequence reads: CASSLDLAGVADTQYF. The CDR3 nucleotides read TGTGCCAGCAGCTTAGATTTGGCGGGAGTGGCAGATACGCAGTATTTT.

There are a few counts of this clone. V is TRBV5-1 and J is TRBJ1-2, with 7 bases fitting TRBD1. The CDR3 runs to 16 residues. In germline, CDR1 is SGHRS, CDR2 YFSETQ. J gave up 7 bases and V 3 bases, and 15 bases lay outside the gene matches. The CDR3: CASSSRSLGQTTGYTF. CDR3 DNA sequence: TGCGCCAGCAGCTCTCGGTCCTTGGGACAGACTACTGGCTACACCTTC.

This clone was observed a few times. The chain uses TRBV18 and TRBJ2-7; 14 nucleotides agree with TRBD2. V lost 4 bases and J lost 4; bases outside the gene matches: 3. CDR1 and CDR2 from the germline V gene are KGHSH and LQKENI. The CDR3 is 15 amino acids. The CDR3 coding sequence is TGTGCCAGCTCACTCGGGACTAGCGGGAGATACGAGCAGTACTTC. It is translated as CASSLGTSGRYEQYF.

The CDR3 reads CASSTGTGGYNYGYTF. CDR3 DNA: TGTGCCAGCAGCACTGGGACAGGGGGCTATAACTATGGCTACACCTTC. The V and J genes are TRBV5-4 and TRBJ1-2; 12 bases match TRBD1. V dropped 4 bases and J dropped 1; count of bases not matched to a gene: 5. The CDR3 consists of 16 residues. Germline V gives CDR1 SGHNT, CDR2 YYREEE (reference sequence).

This clone was counted only a few times. The chain couples TRBV13 to TRBJ2-3; D is unresolved. Trimming cost V 2 bases and J 0 bases, with 3 bases left between them. CDR1 is PRHDT and CDR2 is FYEKMQ in the germline V gene (reference sequence). The CDR3 is 13 residues long. The CDR3 is CASSLTSTDTQYF. CDR3 nucleotides: TGTGCCAGCAGCTTAACTAGCACAGATACGCAGTATTTT.

This clone appeared a few times. This chain links TRBV29-1 with TRBJ2-3; TRBD1 is a possible D gene (5 bases). Germline lookup yields CDR1 SQVTM and CDR2 ANQGSEA. V lost 0 bases, J lost 6 bases, and 16 bases lay in between. There are 15 residues in the CDR3. The CDR3 nucleotides are TGCAGCGTTGAAGATACAACAGACAGACTGGATACGCAGTATTTT. Amino acid sequence: CSVEDTTDRLDTQYF.

Many counts were recorded for this clone. V and J are TRBV7-2 and TRBJ2-1, with a tentative D call TRBD2 (5 bases). Germline V gene sequence: CDR1 SGHTA, CDR2 FQGNSA. This CDR3 region has 13 residues. With 3 bases removed from V and 9 bases from J, the gap between germline ends came to 12 bases. The CDR3 region has the DNA TGTGCCAGCAGCTTCCTAGCCATTGGTGAGCAGTTCTTC. Its translation: CASSFLAIGEQFF.

The chain carries TRBV5-1 and TRBJ2-6; 8 nucleotides line up with TRBD1. Germline V CDR1 and CDR2: SGHRS, YFSETQ. Trimming removed 4 bases from V and 0 bases from J; junction bases left unmatched: 9. This CDR3 region has 18 residues. As DNA, the CDR3 is TGCGCCAGCAGCACCGGACAGGGCGTTTCCTCTGGGGCCAACGTCCTGACTTTC. Its protein product is CASSTGQGVSSGANVLTF.

The rearrangement links TRBV6-1 to TRBJ2-5; TRBD2 might be the D (6 bases). The CDR3 loop spans 12 amino acids. The germline V gene encodes CDR1 MNHNS and CDR2 SASEGT. V was cut by 8 bases and J by 1 base, with 8 bases left in between. The CDR3 DNA sequence: TGTGCCAGCTCGGAGGGCCAAGAGACCCAGTACTTC. Its translation is CASSEGQETQYF.